The text below deals with one T cell receptor (beta chain). Germline CDR1 reads LGHDT; CDR2 reads YNNKEL (reference sequence). CDR3 length: 15 amino acids. V shed 4 bases and J 2 bases; nucleotides not matched to a gene: 8. This entry belongs to a study of blood T cell repertoires in COVID-19. Study context: Both acute and convalescent COVID-19 samples were obtained from the United States, Italy and Spain. Nucleic acid was either cDNA or gDNA, and it came from T cells, B-cell-depleted T cells, or PBMCs.

How the authors handled the data: Estimation of nucleated cell counts relied on the amplification of reference gene primers. Assay used: immunoSEQ multiplex PCR; TCRdb lists only in-frame clones, some missing. The D gene and trimming were derived from the DNA, and the V and J assignments and clone size from that table. The sample includes 150,000 or so clones, more than 70% of them seen just once. The receptor was derived from a woman aged 60-75 years with acute or convalescent COVID-19. Material for sequencing was peripheral blood. The chain employs TRBV3-1 (or the pseudogene TRBV3-2) and TRBJ2-7, with 7 bases that match TRBD2. Here the CDR3 DNA reads TGTGCCAGCAGCCCGACTAGCTGGACTCCCTACGAGCAGTACTTC. It translates to CASSPTSWTPYEQYF.